What follows are 31 T cell receptor beta chains derived from one specimen sequenced in a study of blood T cell repertoires in COVID-19. Using immunoSEQ multiplex PCR, the repertoire was profiled, and TCRdb retains in-frame clones only, with some absent. This table holds tens of thousands of clones, about 87% found once. The material sequenced was peripheral blood. These TCRs come from a man between 60 and 70 years old with acute or convalescent COVID-19.

The genes are TRBV19 and TRBJ1-1, with 12 bases aligning to TRBD1. With 8 bases clipped from V and 5 bases from J, the junction kept 9 bases outside the gene matches. The germline V gene has CDR1 LNHDA and CDR2 SQIVND (reference sequence). The CDR3 loop spans 15 amino acids. The CDR3 nucleotides read TGTGCCAGTGGTGGGCCGGGACAGGGGGCGACTGAAGCTTTCTTT. Amino acid sequence: CASGGPGQGATEAFF. The entire variable domain, with the rest obtained from reference TRBV19 and TRBJ1-1, is as follows: DGGITQSPKYLFRKEGQNVTLSCEQNLNHDAMYWYRQDPGQGLRLIYYSQIVNDFQKGDIAEGYSVSREKKESFPLTVTSAQKNPTAFYLCASGGPGQGATEAFFGQGTRLTVV.

This clone was detected only once. The rearrangement links TRBV18 to TRBJ1-4; TRBD1 agrees at 9 bases. Germline values: CDR1 KGHSH, CDR2 LQKENI. The CDR3 spans 15 residues. J was trimmed by 8 bases and V by 4 bases; bases with no gene match: 8. CDR3 region: CASSRTGAGGEKLFF. CDR3 DNA sequence: TGTGCCAGCTCACGGACAGGGGCTGGAGGGGAAAAACTGTTTTTT.

This clone came up once. The rearrangement links TRBV19 to TRBJ2-4; 8 bases are shared with TRBD1. The J segment lost 7 bases and the V segment lost 9 bases, leaving 11 bases of the junction unmatched. The CDR3 contains 14 residues. CDR1 is LNHDA, CDR2 SQIVND, per germline (reference sequence). DNA of the CDR3: TGTGCCAGCATCAAGACAGGGGAGATGAACATTCAGTACTTC. This gives the protein CASIKTGEMNIQYF. Using reference TRBV19 and TRBJ2-4 for the parts outside the CDR3, the full variable domain is DGGITQSPKYLFRKEGQNVTLSCEQNLNHDAMYWYRQDPGQGLRLIYYSQIVNDFQKGDIAEGYSVSREKKESFPLTVTSAQKNPTAFYLCASIKTGEMNIQYFGAGTRLSVL.

This chain uses TRBV9 with TRBJ1-2, with a tentative D call TRBD1 (5 bases). The CDR3 has 13 residues. The V gene's germline CDR1 is SGDLS and CDR2 YYNGEE. The ends were cut back, 0 bases at V and 2 bases at J, with 5 bases in the middle. The CDR3: CASSVGQNYGYTF. The CDR3 DNA sequence: TGTGCCAGCAGCGTAGGACAGAACTATGGCTACACCTTC.

CDR3 nucleotides: TGTGCCAGCAGCATTGCTGACGGTCGCGGCATCGGTGGCTACACCTTC. Amino acids: CASSIADGRGIGGYTF. The V and J genes are TRBV5-4 and TRBJ1-2; D call uncertain. V dropped 4 bases and J dropped 7 bases, with 23 bases sitting between them. The length of the CDR3 is 16 residues. Germline V lookup: CDR1 SGHNT, CDR2 YYREEE (reference sequence).

The chain employs TRBV10-3 and TRBJ1-3, with D unclear. Trimming pared 4 bases from V and 3 bases from J, leaving 16 bases between. The CDR3 runs 16 residues. CDR1 and CDR2 (germline): ENHRY, SYGVKD. The CDR3 loop reads CAISGPGGGSGNTIYF. The CDR3 bases are TGTGCCATCAGTGGCCCCGGCGGAGGCAGTGGAAACACCATATATTTT.

The chain joins TRBV7-2 to TRBJ1-1, with a tentative D call TRBD1 (6 bases). The CDR3 is 16 amino acids. The germline V gene encodes CDR1 SGHTA and CDR2 FQGNSA. Trimming cost V 0 bases and J 0 bases, with 11 bases left between them. The CDR3, as DNA: TGTGCCAGCAGCTTAGCTGGACAGACCATGAACACTGAAGCTTTCTTT. It specifies CASSLAGQTMNTEAFF.

The rearrangement links TRBV27 to TRBJ1-1; the D gene is possibly TRBD1 (5 bases). V shed 4 bases and J shed 1 base, with 10 bases lying between them. This CDR3 contains 14 residues. Germline V gene lookup returns CDR1 MNHEY and CDR2 SMNVEV (reference sequence). The CDR3 spells CASSYSGWNTEAFF. In nucleotides, the CDR3 is TGTGCCAGCAGTTATTCAGGGTGGAACACTGAAGCTTTCTTT.

The chain couples TRBV19 to TRBJ1-5, with TRBD1 matching over 8 bases. From germline, CDR1 is LNHDA and CDR2 SQIVND (reference sequence). The CDR3 loop spans 15 amino acids. The V and J ends lost 2 bases and 11 bases, in that order; junction bases with no gene match: 11. The CDR3 spells CASSISGQVHRAQHF. The CDR3 nucleotides read TGTGCCAGTAGTATATCGGGACAGGTTCATCGGGCCCAGCATTTT.

This chain links TRBV9 with TRBJ1-3; 8 nucleotides match TRBD1. The CDR3 is 15 amino acids. J was trimmed by 2 bases and V by 4 bases; bases with no gene match: 5. From germline, CDR1 is SGDLS and CDR2 YYNGEE. The CDR3 sequence: CASSTSGGTGNTIYF. The CDR3 nucleotides are TGTGCCAGCAGCACATCAGGGGGCACTGGAAACACCATATATTTT.

The rearrangement links TRBV5-1 to TRBJ2-7, with 7 bases identical to TRBD1. Germline CDR1 reads SGHRS; CDR2 reads YFSETQ. CDR3 length: 16 residues. J gave up 4 bases and V 1 base, and 11 bases lay outside the gene matches. The CDR3 DNA is TGCGCCAGCAGCTTGCAGTCGACAGGGAAGGGATACGAGCAGTACTTC. Translated, it gives CASSLQSTGKGYEQYF.

There are a few counts of this clone. The chain combines TRBV6-2 or TRBV6-3 with TRBJ2-1, with TRBD1 as a possible D gene (6 bases). V was cut by 3 bases and J by 4 bases, with 16 bases left in between. The CDR3 loop spans 16 amino acids. Germline V lookup: CDR1 MNHEY, CDR2 SVGEGT. This CDR3 reads CASSYIGGRRYNEQFF. CDR3 nucleotides: TGTGCCAGCAGTTATATAGGGGGAAGAAGGTACAATGAGCAGTTCTTC.

The chain uses TRBV30 and TRBJ1-6; no firm D call. Trimming shortened V by 2 bases and J by 6 bases, and 2 bases separated the two germline ends. The CDR3 spans 11 residues. The V gene's germline CDR1 is GTSNPN and CDR2 SVGIG (reference sequence). This CDR3 reads CAWSRNSPLHF. In DNA form, the CDR3 reads TGTGCCTGGAGTCGTAATTCACCCCTCCACTTT.

The gene calls are TRBV19 and TRBJ2-2, with D possibly being TRBD1 (5 bases). This CDR3 is 16 amino acids long. V was trimmed by 1 base and J by 0 bases, leaving 9 bases between them. Germline V gene lookup returns CDR1 LNHDA and CDR2 SQIVND (reference sequence). CDR3 region: CASSIGPGPNTGELFF. DNA of the CDR3: TGTGCCAGTAGTATAGGGCCAGGGCCGAACACCGGGGAGCTGTTTTTT.

J is TRBJ2-3 and V is TRBV15, with 7 bases that match TRBD2. The CDR3 length is 16 residues. Looked up from germline, CDR1 is LNHNV and CDR2 is YYDKDF (reference sequence). V was pared by 0 bases and J by 8 bases, with 11 bases of the junction left unmatched. The DNA for the CDR3 is TGTGCCACCAGCAGAGATCCAGGACTAGGGGTCCCTACGCAGTATTTT. It is translated as CATSRDPGLGVPTQYF.

This chain joins TRBV30 and TRBJ1-1; 7 bases agree with TRBD1. V was pared by 4 bases and J by 3 bases, with 14 bases of the junction left unmatched. Looked up from germline, CDR1 is GTSNPN and CDR2 is SVGIG (reference sequence). The CDR3 has 16 residues. This CDR3 reads CAWIRIPRDSDTEAFF. The CDR3 DNA follows: TGTGCCTGGATCAGAATCCCGAGGGACAGCGACACTGAAGCTTTCTTT.

Here the CDR3 reads CASSLGGVPGDTQYF. The CDR3 coding sequence is TGTGCCAGCAGCTTAGGCGGGGTACCGGGAGATACGCAGTATTTT. This sequence joins TRBV11-2 and TRBJ2-3, with D maybe TRBD2 (6 bases). V was pared by 1 base and J by 5 bases, with 13 bases between. The CDR3 is 15 amino acids. The germline V gene encodes CDR1 SGHAT and CDR2 FQNNGV.

This clone was observed once. The V call is TRBV13, the J call TRBJ1-1; D remains ambiguous. Germline CDR1 PRHDT, CDR2 FYEKMQ (reference sequence). The CDR3 totals 14 residues. The V end lost 5 bases, the J end lost 5 bases, and 15 bases lay between the germline ends. CDR3 coding DNA: TGTGCCAGCAGCCCCCGGCCGGGGTGGACTGAAGCTTTCTTT. This translates into CASSPRPGWTEAFF.

This chain connects TRBV5-1 to TRBJ2-4, with 7 bases identical to TRBD1. The germline CDR1 and CDR2 sequences are SGHRS and YFSETQ. The J segment lost 0 bases and the V segment lost 0 bases, leaving 3 bases of the junction unmatched. The CDR3 is 16 amino acids. CDR3 sequence (DNA): TGCGCCAGCAGCTTGGGACAGGGCGGAGCCAAAAACATTCAGTACTTC. It is translated as CASSLGQGGAKNIQYF.

This clone came up once. V and J are TRBV20-1 and TRBJ1-6; D gene ambiguous. Trimming took off 3 bases at V and 5 bases at J, with 8 bases between the two ends. This CDR3 is built from 13 residues. Germline values: CDR1 DFQATT, CDR2 SNEGSKA (reference sequence). CDR3 in amino acids: CSASFRDNSPLHF. CDR3 sequence (DNA): TGCAGTGCTAGTTTCCGGGATAATTCACCCCTCCACTTT.

J is TRBJ2-5 and V is TRBV29-1; tentative D call: TRBD2 (5 bases). The CDR3 spans 11 residues. CDR1 and CDR2 (germline): SQVTM, ANQGSEA. Trimming took 4 bases from V and 2 from J, leaving 5 bases between them. CDR3 residues: CSVAGQETQYF. CDR3 sequence (DNA): TGCAGCGTTGCGGGACAAGAGACCCAGTACTTC.

This chain joins TRBV6-6 and TRBJ1-5, with TRBD1 as a possible D gene (5 bases). Trimming took 3 bases from V and 0 from J, leaving 12 bases between them. CDR1 and CDR2 from the germline V gene are MNHNY and SVGAGI (reference sequence). The CDR3 has 16 residues. This CDR3 reads CASSYGGTYSNQPQHF. The CDR3 DNA is TGTGCCAGCAGTTATGGGGGGACCTATAGCAATCAGCCCCAGCATTTT.

The chain carries TRBV3-1 (or the pseudogene TRBV3-2) and TRBJ2-3, with TRBD2 matching over 8 bases. The CDR3 covers 16 residues. Germline V gives CDR1 LGHDT, CDR2 YNNKEL (reference sequence). V was pared by 6 bases and J by 1 base, with 9 bases of the junction left unmatched. The CDR3 DNA sequence: TGTGCCAGCAGTCCTATATATAGCGGGGGCACAGATACGCAGTATTTT. This translates into CASSPIYSGGTDTQYF.

The rearrangement links TRBV11-3 to TRBJ2-7; 8 bases are a match to TRBD1. V lost 4 bases to trimming and J lost 6 bases; unmatched junction nucleotides: 11. CDR1 and CDR2 from the germline V gene are SGHNT and YENEEA. The CDR3 extends over 15 amino acids. DNA of the CDR3: TGTGCCAGCAGCTCCTCGGCCGAGACAGGGGTCGAGCAGTACTTC. Protein product: CASSSSAETGVEQYF.

A single count supports this clone. V and J are TRBV29-1 and TRBJ1-1; 8 bases fit TRBD1. Germline assignment: CDR1 SQVTM and CDR2 ANQGSEA. V trimming: 5 bases; J trimming: 0 bases; junction bases outside the gene matches: 5. CDR3 length: 14 amino acids. DNA of the CDR3: TGCAGCGTTACGATGACAGGGGTGAACACTGAAGCTTTCTTT. As protein: CSVTMTGVNTEAFF.

V and J are TRBV9 and TRBJ2-3; 9 bases fit TRBD2. The CDR3 length is 16 residues. Germline V gene sequence: CDR1 SGDLS, CDR2 YYNGEE. Trimming at V came to 4 bases and at J to 1 base, leaving 7 bases not matched to a gene. The CDR3 region is CASSPRAGGGTDTQYF. The CDR3 nucleotides are TGTGCCAGCAGCCCCCGGGCGGGGGGGGGCACAGATACGCAGTATTTT. Based on the CDR3 plus reference TRBV9 and TRBJ2-3, the full variable domain is DSGVTQTPKHLITATGQRVTLRCSPRSGDLSVYWYQQSLDQGLQFLIQYYNGEERAKGNILERFSAQQFPDLHSELNLSSLELGDSALYFCASSPRAGGGTDTQYFGPGTRLTVL.

The V and J genes are TRBV30 and TRBJ1-6; 9 bases fit TRBD1. The CDR3 is 15 residues long. The V gene's germline CDR1 is GTSNPN and CDR2 SVGIG (reference sequence). The J segment lost 10 bases and the V segment lost 0 bases, leaving 7 bases of the junction unmatched. CDR3 sequence: CAWSVQGQGSSPLHF. The CDR3 nucleotides read TGTGCCTGGAGTGTACAGGGACAGGGAAGCTCACCCCTCCACTTT.

The chain links TRBV5-1 to TRBJ2-7; 8 bases are shared with TRBD2. Germline V gene sequence: CDR1 SGHRS, CDR2 YFSETQ. This CDR3 spans 16 amino acids. With 0 bases clipped from V and 5 bases from J, the junction kept 10 bases outside the gene matches. CDR3 protein: CASSLADGGAGDEQYF. CDR3 nucleotides: TGCGCCAGCAGCTTGGCCGACGGGGGGGCCGGTGACGAGCAGTACTTC.

CDR3 nucleotide sequence: TGTGCCAGCAGTTCTCAGGGGGCCGGCGAGCAGTACTTC. Protein: CASSSQGAGEQYF. The rearrangement uses TRBV2 and TRBJ2-7; 8 nucleotides agree with TRBD1. Trimming cost V 5 bases and J 6 bases; bases outside gene matches: 6. The germline gives CDR1 SNHLY, CDR2 FYNNEI. This CDR3 spans 13 amino acids.

The DNA for the CDR3 is TGTGCCAGCAGTTCCCCGACAGTAAACACTGAAGCTTTCTTT. Amino acids: CASSSPTVNTEAFF. The rearrangement links TRBV27 to TRBJ1-1; possibly TRBD1 for D (5 bases). The CDR3 has 14 amino acids. V gave up 4 bases and J gave up 2 bases, with 11 bases separating them. CDR1 MNHEY and CDR2 SMNVEV come from the germline V gene (reference sequence).

The V call is TRBV5-4, the J call TRBJ1-1; weak D call: TRBD1 (6 bases). Deletions cut 5 bases from V and 7 bases from J, with 15 bases between. The germline V gene encodes CDR1 SGHNT and CDR2 YYREEE (reference sequence). The CDR3 consists of 13 residues. CDR3 nucleotides: TGTGCCAGCAGTGTCACGGGGGGGCTTGAAGCTTTCTTT. Its translation is CASSVTGGLEAFF.